A selection of T cell receptor beta chains follows, all from one sample in a study of cytomegalovirus exposure and HLA in healthy donors. Here immunoSEQ multiplex PCR was the method, and the copy in TCRdb shows in-frame clones only, minus some. This sample yields over 110,000 clones, of which about four fifths are seen a single time; around 4.4% belongs to the top ten. Sequencing was performed on PBMCs. These receptor sequences come from a man in his forties in good health and CMV-seronegative. CDR3s include the opening cysteine and the closing phenylalanine or tryptophan. A D gene is named only where the DNA matches it firmly. A row's size may be missing; if present it is once, few, many or a size class.

clone size	V gene	CDR3 length	J gene	D gene	CDR3 protein	CDR3 DNA
-	TRBV30	14	TRBJ1-4	-	CAWSAMGGNEKLFF	TGTGCCTGGAGTGCAATGGGGGGGAATGAAAAACTGTTTTTT
-	TRBV7-2	18	TRBJ2-7	TRBD1	CASSLPKYGDSVFHEQYF	TGTGCCAGCAGCTTACCGAAATATGGGGACAGTGTTTTCCACGAGCAGTACTTC
-	TRBV7-2	16	TRBJ1-3	-	CASSLKGGSSGNTIYF	TGTGCCAGCAGCTTAAAAGGAGGAAGCTCTGGAAACACCATATATTTT
-	TRBV5-6	14	TRBJ1-2	TRBD1	CASSLVGTGVGYTF	TGTGCCAGCAGCTTGGTCGGGACAGGGGTTGGCTACACCTTC
-	TRBV2	18	TRBJ2-1	TRBD2	CASSELVAGGRVGNEQFF	TGTGCCAGCAGTGAATTGGTCGCGGGGGGGCGGGTAGGCAATGAGCAGTTCTTC
few	TRBV6-6	13	TRBJ1-2	-	CATSRGGNYGYTF	TGTGCCACCTCCCGAGGAGGTAACTATGGCTACACCTTC
-	TRBV7-2	15	TRBJ2-5	TRBD2	CASSLEAGGRETQYF	TGTGCCAGCAGCTTAGAAGCGGGGGGGCGGGAGACCCAGTACTTC
-	TRBV7-9	19	TRBJ2-3	TRBD2	CASSLYMGLAGGLGDTQYF	TGTGCCAGCAGCTTATATATGGGACTAGCGGGGGGGCTTGGAGATACGCAGTATTTT
-	TRBV5-1	16	TRBJ2-7	-	CASSPQGIPDTYEQYF	TGCGCCAGCAGCCCACAGGGAATCCCCGACACATACGAGCAGTACTTC
few	TRBV28	16	TRBJ2-3	-	CASSLSGPGVADTQYF	TGTGCCAGCAGTTTATCAGGACCGGGGGTGGCAGATACGCAGTATTTT
-	TRBV5-6	13	TRBJ2-7	TRBD1	CASTDRVAYEQYF	TGTGCCAGCACGGACAGGGTCGCCTACGAGCAGTACTTC
-	TRBV7-9	14	TRBJ2-1	-	CASSLGDRSNEQFF	TGTGCCAGCAGCTTAGGAGACAGGTCGAATGAGCAGTTCTTC
-	TRBV7-9	15	TRBJ1-1	TRBD1	CASSIDRGVDTEAFF	TGTGCCAGCAGTATCGACAGGGGAGTGGACACTGAAGCTTTCTTT
-	TRBV6-5	13	TRBJ2-7	TRBD1	CASTPTGTHEQYF	TGTGCCAGCACCCCGACAGGGACCCACGAGCAGTACTTC
once	TRBV29-1	14	TRBJ1-2	TRBD1	CSAGNLGQNYGYTF	TGCAGCGCTGGAAACTTGGGACAGAACTATGGCTACACCTTC